This T cell receptor beta chain was obtained from a study of shared clonotypes between healthy human individuals. About the study: Each donor had three CD4 naive, three CD4 memory, two CD8 naive and one CD8 memory plate. Whole-study results and caveats: Naive subsets typically showed greater estimated richness than memory subsets. In the sorted subsets, rarefaction showed sequencing was incomplete despite large depth.

As to this clone: The antigen is not known.

Once extracted for a subset, genomic DNA was divided evenly among several immunoSEQ plates. Repertoires were generated with immunoSEQ multiplex PCR, while TCRdb's copy carries only in-frame clones and drops some. The sample carries roughly 2 million clones, over 85% recorded once. Per the germline V gene, CDR1 is SGHRS and CDR2 is YFSETQ. The length of the CDR3 is 14 residues. The V and J ends lost 2 bases and 3 bases respectively, with 11 bases between them. This sequence originates from a young man in good health. The chain is built from TRBV5-1 and TRBJ1-1; the D gene is possibly TRBD1 (6 bases). The sequenced sample consisted of naive CD4+ T cells sorted from blood. Subset specified: CD45RA+ positively selected. The CDR3 DNA is TGCGCCAGCAGCTTAGGACAGCTTTACACTGAAGCTTTCTTT. Translated: CASSLGQLYTEAFF.